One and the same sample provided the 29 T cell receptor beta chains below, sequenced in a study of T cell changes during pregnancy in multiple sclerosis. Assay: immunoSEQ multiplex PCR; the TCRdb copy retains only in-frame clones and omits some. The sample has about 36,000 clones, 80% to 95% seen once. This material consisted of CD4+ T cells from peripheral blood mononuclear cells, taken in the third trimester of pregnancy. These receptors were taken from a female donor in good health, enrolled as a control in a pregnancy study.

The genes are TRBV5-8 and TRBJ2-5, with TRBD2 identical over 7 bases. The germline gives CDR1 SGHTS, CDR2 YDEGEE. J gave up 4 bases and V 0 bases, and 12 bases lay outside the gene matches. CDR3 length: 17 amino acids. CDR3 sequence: CASSLVLERGRGETQYF. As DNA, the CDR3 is TGTGCCAGCAGCTTGGTGCTTGAACGGGGGAGGGGAGAGACCCAGTACTTC.

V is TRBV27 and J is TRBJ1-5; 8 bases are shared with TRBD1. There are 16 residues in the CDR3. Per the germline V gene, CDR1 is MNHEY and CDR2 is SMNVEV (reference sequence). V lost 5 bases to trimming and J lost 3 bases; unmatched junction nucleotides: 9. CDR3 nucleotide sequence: TGTGCCAGCAGTCCCCGTGACAGGGGTCCCAATCAGCCCCAGCATTTT. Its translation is CASSPRDRGPNQPQHF.

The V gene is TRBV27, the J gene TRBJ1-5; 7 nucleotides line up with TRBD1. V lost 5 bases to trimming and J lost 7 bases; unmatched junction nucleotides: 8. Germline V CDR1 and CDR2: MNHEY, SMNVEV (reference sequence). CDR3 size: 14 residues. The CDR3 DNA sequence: TGTGCCAGCAGTCTAACAGGGGAGCGGCAGCCCCAGCATTTT. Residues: CASSLTGERQPQHF.

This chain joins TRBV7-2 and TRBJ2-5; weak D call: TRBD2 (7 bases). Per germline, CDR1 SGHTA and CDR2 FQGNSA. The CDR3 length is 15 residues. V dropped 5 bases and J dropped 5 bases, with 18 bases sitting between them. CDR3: CASSPRGGGMETQYF. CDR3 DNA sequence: TGTGCCAGCAGCCCCCGTGGGGGGGGCATGGAGACCCAGTACTTC. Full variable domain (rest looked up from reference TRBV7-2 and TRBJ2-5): GAGVSQSPSNKVTEKGKDVELRCDPISGHTALYWYRQSLGQGLEFLIYFQGNSAPDKSGLPSDRFSAERTGGSVSTLTIQRTQQEDSAVYLCASSPRGGGMETQYFGPGTRLLVL.

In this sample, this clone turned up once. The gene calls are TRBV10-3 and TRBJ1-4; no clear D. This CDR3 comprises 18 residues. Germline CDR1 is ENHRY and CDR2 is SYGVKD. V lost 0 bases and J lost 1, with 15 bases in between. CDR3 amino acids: CAISESKAGLITNEKLFF. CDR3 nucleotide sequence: TGTGCCATCAGTGAGTCGAAGGCAGGTTTGATAACTAATGAAAAACTGTTTTTT.

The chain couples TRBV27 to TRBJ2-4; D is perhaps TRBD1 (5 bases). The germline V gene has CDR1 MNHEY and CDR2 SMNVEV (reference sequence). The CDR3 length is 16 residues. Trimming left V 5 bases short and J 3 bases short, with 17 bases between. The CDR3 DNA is TGTGCCAGCAGTCCAGGCCCGACAGCAGGCAAAAACATTCAGTACTTC. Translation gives CASSPGPTAGKNIQYF.

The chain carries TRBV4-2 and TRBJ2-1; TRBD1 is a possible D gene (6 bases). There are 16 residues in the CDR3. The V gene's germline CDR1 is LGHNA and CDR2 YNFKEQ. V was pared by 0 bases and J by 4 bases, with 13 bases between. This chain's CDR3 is CASSQDLGRGYNEQFF. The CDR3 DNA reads TGTGCCAGCAGCCAAGATCTCGGCAGGGGTTACAATGAGCAGTTCTTC.

CDR3 nucleotide sequence: TGTGCCGCGGGTCGGACTAGTTTCTATGAGCAGTTCTTC. This translates into CAAGRTSFYEQFF. The chain combines TRBV6-1 with TRBJ2-1; 7 bases agree with TRBD2. Germline CDR1 reads MNHNS; CDR2 reads SASEGT. The CDR3 extends over 13 amino acids. V lost 11 bases, J lost 8 bases, and 12 bases stayed unmatched.

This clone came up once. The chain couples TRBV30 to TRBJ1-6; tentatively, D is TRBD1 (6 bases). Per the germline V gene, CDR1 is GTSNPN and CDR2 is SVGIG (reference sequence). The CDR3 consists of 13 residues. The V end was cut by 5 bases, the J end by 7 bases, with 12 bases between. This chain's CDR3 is CAWRGQPNSPLHF. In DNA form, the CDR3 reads TGTGCCTGGCGTGGACAGCCGAATTCACCCCTCCACTTT.

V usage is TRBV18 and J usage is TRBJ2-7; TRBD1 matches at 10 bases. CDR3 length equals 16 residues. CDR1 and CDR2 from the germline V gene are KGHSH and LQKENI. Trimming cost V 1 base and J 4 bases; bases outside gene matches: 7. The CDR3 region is CASSPRQGAGGYEQYF. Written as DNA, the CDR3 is TGTGCCAGCTCACCACGACAGGGGGCAGGGGGTTACGAGCAGTACTTC.

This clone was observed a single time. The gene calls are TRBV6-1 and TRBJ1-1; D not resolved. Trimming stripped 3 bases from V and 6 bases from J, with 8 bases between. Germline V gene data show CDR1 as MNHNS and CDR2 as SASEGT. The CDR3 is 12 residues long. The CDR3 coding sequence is TGTGCCAGCAGTGAGCGGTACGCTGAAGCTTTCTTT. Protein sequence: CASSERYAEAFF.

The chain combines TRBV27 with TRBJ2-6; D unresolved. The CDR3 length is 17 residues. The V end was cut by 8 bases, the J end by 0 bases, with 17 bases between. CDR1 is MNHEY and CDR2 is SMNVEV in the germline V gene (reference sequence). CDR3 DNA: TGTGCCAGCGGGTATGTAGAAGGAGCCTCTGGGGCCAACGTCCTGACTTTC. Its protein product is CASGYVEGASGANVLTF.

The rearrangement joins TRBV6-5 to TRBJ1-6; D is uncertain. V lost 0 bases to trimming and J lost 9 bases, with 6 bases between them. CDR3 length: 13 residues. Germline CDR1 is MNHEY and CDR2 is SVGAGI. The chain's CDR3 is CASSYSLISPLHF. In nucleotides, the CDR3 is TGTGCCAGCAGTTACTCACTAATTTCACCCCTCCACTTT.

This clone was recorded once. The CDR3: CASSPGEGGNQPQHF. CDR3 coding DNA: TGTGCCAGCTCACCGGGAGAGGGAGGGAATCAGCCCCAGCATTTT. The rearrangement uses TRBV18 and TRBJ1-5; no definite D call. CDR3 length equals 15 residues. Trimming removed 3 bases from V and 4 bases from J, with 13 bases in between. Germline V gene data show CDR1 as KGHSH and CDR2 as LQKENI.

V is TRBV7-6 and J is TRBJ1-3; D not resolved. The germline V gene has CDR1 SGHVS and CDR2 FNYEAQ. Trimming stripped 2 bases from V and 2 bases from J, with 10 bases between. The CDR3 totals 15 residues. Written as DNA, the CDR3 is TGTGCCAGCAGCTTAAGTGCCACTACTGGAAACACCATATATTTT. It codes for CASSLSATTGNTIYF. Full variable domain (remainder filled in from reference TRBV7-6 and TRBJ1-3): GAGVSQSPRYKVTKRGQDVALRCDPISGHVSLYWYRQALGQGPEFLTYFNYEAQQDKSGLPNDRFSAERPEGSISTLTIQRTEQRDSAMYRCASSLSATTGNTIYFGEGSWLTVV.

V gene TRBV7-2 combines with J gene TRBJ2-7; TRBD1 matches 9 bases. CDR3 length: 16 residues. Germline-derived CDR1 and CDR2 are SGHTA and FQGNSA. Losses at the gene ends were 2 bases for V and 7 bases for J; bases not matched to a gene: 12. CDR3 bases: TGTGCCAGCAGCTTAACAGGGGGCTTGTCCGCAGGGGAGCAGTACTTC. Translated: CASSLTGGLSAGEQYF.

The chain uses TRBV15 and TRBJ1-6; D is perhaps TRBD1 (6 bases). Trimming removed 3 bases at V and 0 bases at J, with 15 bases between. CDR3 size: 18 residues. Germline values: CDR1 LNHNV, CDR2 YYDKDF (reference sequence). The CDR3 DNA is TGTGCCACCAGCAGGCCTACAGGGCCTAGCTCCTATAATTCACCCCTCCACTTT. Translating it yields CATSRPTGPSSYNSPLHF.

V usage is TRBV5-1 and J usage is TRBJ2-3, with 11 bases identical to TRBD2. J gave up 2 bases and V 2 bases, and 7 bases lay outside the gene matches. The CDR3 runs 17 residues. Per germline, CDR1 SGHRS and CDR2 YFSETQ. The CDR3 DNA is TGCGCCAGCAGCTTAAGCTCTAGCGGGGGGCCCACAGATACGCAGTATTTT. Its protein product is CASSLSSSGGPTDTQYF.

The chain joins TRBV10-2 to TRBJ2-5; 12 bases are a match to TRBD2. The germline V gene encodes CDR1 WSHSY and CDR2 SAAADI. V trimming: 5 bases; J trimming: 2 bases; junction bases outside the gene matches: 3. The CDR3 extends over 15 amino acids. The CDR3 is CASSSTSGGQETQYF. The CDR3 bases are TGCGCCAGCAGTAGCACTAGCGGGGGGCAAGAGACCCAGTACTTC.

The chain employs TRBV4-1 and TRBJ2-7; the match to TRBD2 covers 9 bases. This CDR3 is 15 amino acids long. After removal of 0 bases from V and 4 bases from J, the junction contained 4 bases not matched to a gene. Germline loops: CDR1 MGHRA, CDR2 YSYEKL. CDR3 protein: CASSQDWAGGYEQYF. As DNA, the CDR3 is TGCGCCAGCAGCCAAGACTGGGCGGGGGGGTACGAGCAGTACTTC.

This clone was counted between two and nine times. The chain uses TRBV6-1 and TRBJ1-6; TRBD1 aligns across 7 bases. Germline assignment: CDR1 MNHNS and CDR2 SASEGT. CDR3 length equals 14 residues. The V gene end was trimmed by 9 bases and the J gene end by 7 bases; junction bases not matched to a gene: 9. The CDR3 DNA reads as TGTGCCAGTTACCCCGGGACAGCCAATTCACCCCTCCACTTT. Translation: CASYPGTANSPLHF.

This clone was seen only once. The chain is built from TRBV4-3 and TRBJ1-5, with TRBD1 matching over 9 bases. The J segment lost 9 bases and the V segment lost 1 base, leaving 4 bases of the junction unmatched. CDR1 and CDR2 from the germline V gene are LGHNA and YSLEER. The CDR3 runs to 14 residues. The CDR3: CASSQGTGVRPQHF. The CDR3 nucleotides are TGCGCCAGCAGCCAAGGGACAGGGGTTCGGCCCCAGCATTTT.

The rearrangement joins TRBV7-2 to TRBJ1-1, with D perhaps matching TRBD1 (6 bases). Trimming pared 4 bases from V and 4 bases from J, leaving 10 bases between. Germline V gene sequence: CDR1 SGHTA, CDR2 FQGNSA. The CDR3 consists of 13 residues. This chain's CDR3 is CASSYREGTEAFF. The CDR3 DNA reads TGTGCCAGCAGCTACAGGGAGGGCACTGAAGCTTTCTTT. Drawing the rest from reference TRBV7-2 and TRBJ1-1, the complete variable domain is GAGVSQSPSNKVTEKGKDVELRCDPISGHTALYWYRQSLGQGLEFLIYFQGNSAPDKSGLPSDRFSAERTGGSVSTLTIQRTQQEDSAVYLCASSYREGTEAFFGQGTRLTVV.

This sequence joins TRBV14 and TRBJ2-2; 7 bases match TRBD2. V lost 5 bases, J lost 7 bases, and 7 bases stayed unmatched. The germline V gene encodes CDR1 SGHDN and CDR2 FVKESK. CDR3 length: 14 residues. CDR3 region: CASSGRAGNGELFF. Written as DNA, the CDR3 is TGTGCCAGCAGCGGAAGAGCGGGGAACGGGGAGCTGTTTTTT.

CDR3 amino acids: CASSVTVNTEAFF. Written as DNA, the CDR3 is TGTGCCAGCAGCGTGACAGTGAACACTGAAGCTTTCTTT. This chain links TRBV7-3 with TRBJ1-1; D perhaps matches TRBD1 (5 bases). In germline, CDR1 is SGHTA, CDR2 FQGTGA. V dropped 5 bases and J dropped 0 bases, with 7 bases sitting between them. The CDR3 loop spans 13 amino acids.

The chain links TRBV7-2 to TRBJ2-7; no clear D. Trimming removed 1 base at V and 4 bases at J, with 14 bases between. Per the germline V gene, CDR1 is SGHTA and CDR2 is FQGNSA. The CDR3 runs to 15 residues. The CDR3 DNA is TGTGCCAGCAGCTTAGGTCCTGGAGCCCAGTACGAGCAGTACTTC. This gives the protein CASSLGPGAQYEQYF.

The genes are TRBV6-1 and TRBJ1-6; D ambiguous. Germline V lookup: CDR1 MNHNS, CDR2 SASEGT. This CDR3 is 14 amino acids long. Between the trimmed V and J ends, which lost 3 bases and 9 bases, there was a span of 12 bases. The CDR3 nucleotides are TGTGCCAGCAGTGAGAGTCGGTCCTTTTCACCCCTCCACTTT. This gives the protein CASSESRSFSPLHF.

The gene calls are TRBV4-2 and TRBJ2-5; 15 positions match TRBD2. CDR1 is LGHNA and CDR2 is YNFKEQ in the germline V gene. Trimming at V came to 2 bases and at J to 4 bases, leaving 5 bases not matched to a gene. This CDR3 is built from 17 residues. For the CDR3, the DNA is TGTGCCAGCAGCCAACGGACTAGCGGGGGGGCCGGAGAGACCCAGTACTTC. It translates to CASSQRTSGGAGETQYF.

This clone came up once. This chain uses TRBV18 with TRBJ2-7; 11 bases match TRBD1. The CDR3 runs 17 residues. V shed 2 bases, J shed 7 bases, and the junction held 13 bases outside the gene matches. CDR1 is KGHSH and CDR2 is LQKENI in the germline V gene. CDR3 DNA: TGTGCCAGCTCACCATTTCTTGGACAGGGGGCCATCGGTGAGCAGTACTTC. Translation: CASSPFLGQGAIGEQYF.